The 30 T cell receptor beta chains below all came from one sample that was sequenced in a study of T-cell memory formation after mild COVID-19. TCRdb recomputed calls from the 5' RACE reads with MiXCR, one row per CDR3 protein. The data contain 200,000 to 300,000 distinct CDR3 sequences, less than 20% of them singletons. The source material was PBMCs or a T cell subset sorted from them (not recorded which). The source is an adult woman who had mild COVID-19 (a few samples of this study predate the infection). Cell type and time point are not known.

The CDR3 nucleotides read TGCGCCAGCAGCATGGACGGAGGAGGGTACGGGGAGCTGTTTTTT. Its protein product is CASSMDGGGYGELFF. The chain has TRBV5-1 and TRBJ2-2, with D possibly being TRBD2 (6 bases). The CDR3 runs to 15 residues. V was pared by 4 bases and J by 7 bases, with 17 bases between. Germline CDR1 reads SGHRS; CDR2 reads YFSETQ.

V and J are TRBV7-2 and TRBJ2-1, with D possibly matching TRBD2 (6 bases). The germline V gene encodes CDR1 SGHTA and CDR2 FQGNSA. Trimming removed 5 bases at V and 2 bases at J, with 13 bases between. This CDR3 region has 15 residues. CDR3 sequence reads: CASSPGAFTYNEQFF. The DNA of the CDR3 is TGTGCCAGCAGCCCGGGAGCATTCACCTACAATGAGCAGTTCTTC.

This chain joins TRBV27 and TRBJ1-1, with 11 bases fitting TRBD1. CDR3 length: 13 residues. CDR1 and CDR2 from the germline V gene are MNHEY and SMNVEV (reference sequence). V dropped 5 bases and J dropped 10; count of bases not matched to a gene: 6. Here the CDR3 DNA reads TGTGCCAGCAGTAGGACAGGGGGCGCGGGAGCTTTCTTT. Protein product: CASSRTGGAGAFF.

This clonotype was recorded at least ten times. The rearrangement uses TRBV12-3 or TRBV12-4 and TRBJ1-2; 12 bases map to TRBD1. V dropped 5 bases and J dropped 8; count of bases not matched to a gene: 9. This CDR3 is built from 15 residues. The CDR3, as DNA: TGTGCCAGCAGTCTATTGGGACAGGGGGCGCGAGGCTACACCTTC. It specifies CASSLLGQGARGYTF.

The CDR3: CASSARTGLDSAFF. The CDR3 nucleotides are TGTGCCAGCAGCGCCCGGACAGGACTCGACTCAGCTTTCTTT. The chain combines TRBV9 with TRBJ1-1; 7 nucleotides align to TRBD1. Germline assignment: CDR1 SGDLS and CDR2 YYNGEE. The CDR3 is 14 residues long. The ends lost 3 bases at V and 10 bases at J; junction bases unmatched: 12.

CDR3 nucleotides: TGCGCCAGCAGCTTGAAGGGACAGGGGGAGACCCAGTACTTC. Its translation is CASSLKGQGETQYF. The chain has TRBV5-1 and TRBJ2-5; 10 nucleotides line up with TRBD1. V shed 1 base, J shed 5 bases, and the junction held 2 bases outside the gene matches. The V gene's germline CDR1 is SGHRS and CDR2 YFSETQ. This CDR3 comprises 14 residues.

This clonotype was observed a handful of times. The V call is TRBV7-8, the J call TRBJ1-2; D gene ambiguous. Trimming cost V 7 bases and J 4 bases, with 19 bases left between them. Germline loops: CDR1 SGHVS, CDR2 FQNEAQ. The CDR3 runs 15 residues. The DNA of the CDR3 is TGTGCCAGCATCCCAACCCCGGATTCGGGCTATGGCTACACCTTC. Translated: CASIPTPDSGYGYTF.

This clonotype was seen more than once but under ten times. The chain recombines TRBV9 with TRBJ2-7, with 7 positions matching TRBD2. With 2 bases clipped from V and 3 bases from J, the junction kept 5 bases outside the gene matches. CDR1 is SGDLS and CDR2 is YYNGEE in the germline V gene. The CDR3 has 14 residues. CDR3 in amino acids: CASSVNRDYYEQYF. In nucleotides, the CDR3 is TGTGCCAGCAGCGTCAACCGGGACTACTACGAGCAGTACTTC.

The chain uses TRBV20-1 and TRBJ2-7, with 8 nucleotides matching TRBD2. V lost 5 bases and J lost 2; bases outside the gene matches: 8. CDR1 and CDR2 (germline): DFQATT, SNEGSKA (reference sequence). CDR3 length: 14 amino acids. The CDR3 is CSAVSGRHTYEQYF. The CDR3 DNA sequence: TGCAGTGCTGTCAGCGGGAGACATACCTACGAGCAGTACTTC.

In its sample, this clonotype was seen a few times. This rearrangement joins TRBV2 to TRBJ2-7; 10 bases fit TRBD2. Per the germline V gene, CDR1 is SNHLY and CDR2 is FYNNEI. Trimming took 3 bases from V and 2 from J; bases not matched to a gene: 4. This CDR3 contains 15 residues. CDR3 nucleotide sequence: TGTGCCAGCAGTGAGATTAGCGGGAGGACCTACGAGCAGTACTTC. It specifies CASSEISGRTYEQYF.

This rearrangement joins TRBV21-1 to TRBJ1-2; no check of the table's D call, TRBD1, against the DNA was made. TRBV21-1 is a known pseudogene. This CDR3 is built from 20 residues. CDR3 region: CASSTPDSLGTEDNAYGYTF. The CDR3 DNA reads TGTGCCAGCAGCACTCCCGACTCGCTCGGGACAGAGGACAACGCCTATGGCTACACCTTC.

This sequence joins TRBV29-1 and TRBJ2-7; D is ambiguous. The germline V gene encodes CDR1 SQVTM and CDR2 ANQGSEA. The CDR3 totals 15 residues. The V and J ends lost 1 base and 2 bases respectively, with 15 bases between them. The CDR3 loop reads CSVEAVSPTTYEQYF. The CDR3 DNA sequence: TGCAGCGTTGAAGCAGTTAGCCCCACAACCTACGAGCAGTACTTC.

In DNA, the CDR3 is TGCAGCGTTGTCTTTAGCGGGGCTAGCACAGATACGCAGTATTTT. Translated: CSVVFSGASTDTQYF. The chain couples TRBV29-1 to TRBJ2-3; TRBD2 matches 8 bases. Trimming took 4 bases from V and 0 from J; bases not matched to a gene: 6. The CDR3 length is 15 residues. Germline V CDR1 and CDR2: SQVTM, ANQGSEA.

This clonotype came up many times. J is TRBJ1-6 and V is TRBV20-1; D is undetermined. V was pared by 6 bases and J by 0 bases, with 9 bases between. The CDR3 length is 14 residues. Germline CDR1 DFQATT, CDR2 SNEGSKA (reference sequence). The CDR3 DNA reads as TGCAGTGCCCAGGCTAGCTCCTATAATTCACCCCTCCACTTT. As protein: CSAQASSYNSPLHF.

The DNA for the CDR3 is TGTGCCAGCAGCCCCGACAGAGGACCGAACACTGAAGCTTTCTTT. It codes for CASSPDRGPNTEAFF. V usage is TRBV6-5 and J usage is TRBJ1-1; D is possibly TRBD1 (5 bases). V lost 6 bases, J lost 1 base, and 15 bases lay in between. The CDR3 length is 15 residues. CDR1 and CDR2 from the germline V gene are MNHEY and SVGAGI.

The V call is TRBV9, the J call TRBJ2-3; 11 bases match TRBD2. This CDR3 spans 16 amino acids. The V segment lost 0 bases and the J segment 5 bases; nucleotides outside the gene matches: 5. Germline CDR1 and CDR2: SGDLS and YYNGEE. CDR3 coding DNA: TGTGCCAGCAGCGTAGGAGGTAGCGGGGGGGGAGATACGCAGTATTTT. This gives the protein CASSVGGSGGGDTQYF.

In regard to this clonotype: One end of the junction fails to match germline, which may point to a read error. The V call is TRBV6-5, the J call TRBJ1-1, with a possible D match to TRBD1 (5 bases). Germline CDR1 and CDR2: MNHEY and SVGAGI. This CDR3 region has 15 residues. CDR3 in amino acids: CASSYSIGVKTEAFF. The CDR3 coding sequence is TGTGCCAGCAGTTACTCGATAGGGGTGAAGACTGAAGCTTTCTTT.

This clonotype has more than one count but fewer than ten. The chain joins TRBV6-1 to TRBJ2-6, with D uncertain. The CDR3 totals 18 residues. Looked up from germline, CDR1 is MNHNS and CDR2 is SASEGT. Trimming stripped 1 base from V and 4 bases from J, with 17 bases between. Written as DNA, the CDR3 is TGTGCCAGCAGTGAAGGTTCCGAAACAGCTCCCGGGGCCAACGTCCTGACTTTC. This translates into CASSEGSETAPGANVLTF.

Only one count was recorded for this clonotype. A read error may account for a junction end that differs from germline. The chain carries TRBV12-3 or TRBV12-4 and TRBJ2-1, with 9 bases aligning to TRBD1. CDR3 length: 15 amino acids. This chain's CDR3 is CASRLGTGTYNEQFF. Here the CDR3 DNA reads TGTGCCAGCAGGTTAGGGACAGGGACTTACAATGAGCAGTTCTTC.

This sequence joins TRBV6-5 and TRBJ2-3; D is undetermined. This CDR3 contains 15 residues. Trimming removed 0 bases from V and 6 bases from J, with 13 bases in between. CDR1 and CDR2 from the germline V gene are MNHEY and SVGAGI. The CDR3 coding sequence is TGTGCCAGCAGTTACTCCACAGTTGGAAGGGATACGCAGTATTTT. As protein: CASSYSTVGRDTQYF.

This clonotype was seen only a few times. The V and J genes are TRBV4-2 and TRBJ1-5; D gene ambiguous. CDR3 length: 13 amino acids. Trimming pared 0 bases from V and 7 bases from J, leaving 7 bases between. Looked up from germline, CDR1 is LGHNA and CDR2 is YNFKEQ. The CDR3 DNA reads TGTGCCAGCAGCCAAGATGTCGGGCAGCCCCAGCATTTT. It is translated as CASSQDVGQPQHF.

The genes are TRBV20-1 and TRBJ2-1; TRBD2 is a possible D gene (5 bases). Trimming stripped 0 bases from V and 4 bases from J, with 10 bases between. The CDR3 has 14 residues. The V gene's germline CDR1 is DFQATT and CDR2 SNEGSKA (reference sequence). CDR3 protein: CSARESTGYNEQFF. The CDR3 nucleotides are TGCAGTGCTAGAGAAAGCACGGGATACAATGAGCAGTTCTTC.

This clonotype was seen only a few times. J is TRBJ2-7 and V is TRBV6-5; D is uncertain. The germline V gene has CDR1 MNHEY and CDR2 SVGAGI. Trimming cost V 6 bases and J 2 bases, with 11 bases left between them. This CDR3 has 13 residues. CDR3 in amino acids: CASRLGPPYEQYF. DNA of the CDR3: TGTGCCAGCAGGCTAGGTCCCCCCTACGAGCAGTACTTC.

CDR3 residues: CASSLTGGPWGQYF. CDR3 DNA sequence: TGTGCCAGCAGCTTAACAGGGGGGCCTTGGGGGCAGTACTTC. V is TRBV7-2 and J is TRBJ2-7; 8 nucleotides agree with TRBD1. The length of the CDR3 is 14 residues. V gave up 2 bases and J gave up 9 bases; unmatched junction bases: 9. CDR1 is SGHTA, CDR2 FQGNSA, per germline.

The chain has TRBV28 and TRBJ2-3; no definite D call. The germline gives CDR1 MDHEN, CDR2 SYDVKM. CDR3 length: 13 amino acids. The ends were cut back, 8 bases at V and 2 bases at J, with 11 bases in the middle. CDR3 nucleotide sequence: TGTGCCAGCGTAGGAACTAACACAGATACGCAGTATTTT. Protein sequence: CASVGTNTDTQYF. The full variable domain, completed using reference TRBV28 and TRBJ2-3, is DVKVTQSSRYLVKRTGEKVFLECVQDMDHENMFWYRQDPGLGLRLIYFSYDVKMKEKGDIPEGYSVSREKKERFSLILESASTNQTSMYLCASVGTNTDTQYFGPGTRLTVL.

A few counts support this clonotype. V gene TRBV20-1 combines with J gene TRBJ2-7, with D tentatively TRBD1 (6 bases). There are 13 residues in the CDR3. Germline V CDR1 and CDR2: DFQATT, SNEGSKA (reference sequence). Trimming stripped 3 bases from V and 0 bases from J, with 9 bases between. The CDR3 protein is CSASDRSSYEQYF. The CDR3 DNA sequence: TGCAGTGCTAGCGACAGGTCCTCCTACGAGCAGTACTTC.

This clonotype was found a few times. This chain uses TRBV2 with TRBJ2-3; D is unresolved. Germline lookup yields CDR1 SNHLY and CDR2 FYNNEI. V was trimmed by 6 bases and J by 5 bases, leaving 12 bases between them. This CDR3 has 13 amino acids. The CDR3 protein is CASSGQVRDTQYF. The CDR3 nucleotides are TGTGCCAGCAGCGGCCAGGTTCGAGATACGCAGTATTTT.

This chain uses TRBV12-3 or TRBV12-4 with TRBJ2-1; tentatively, D is TRBD2 (6 bases). This CDR3 spans 16 amino acids. Trimming removed 4 bases from V and 2 bases from J, with 15 bases in between. CDR3 nucleotide sequence: TGTGCCAGCAGTTCCACGTTTGGGAGGACCTACAATGAGCAGTTCTTC. This codes for CASSSTFGRTYNEQFF.

In its sample, this clonotype was seen a few times. The J gene is TRBJ2-5, the V gene TRBV15, with 9 bases identical to TRBD2. This CDR3 contains 16 residues. The germline V gene has CDR1 LNHNV and CDR2 YYDKDF (reference sequence). The V and J ends lost 0 bases and 3 bases, in that order; junction bases with no gene match: 5. CDR3 amino acids: CATSRDLGGGEETQYF. CDR3 in DNA: TGTGCCACCAGCAGAGACCTCGGCGGGGGGGAAGAGACCCAGTACTTC.

This sequence joins TRBV5-1 and TRBJ2-1, with D possibly being TRBD1 (5 bases). Germline values: CDR1 SGHRS, CDR2 YFSETQ. This CDR3 is built from 14 residues. V was clipped by 9 bases and J by 4 bases, with 17 bases between them. DNA of the CDR3: TGCGCCACCTCCAAGATGGGGCTTTACAATGAGCAGTTCTTC. This encodes CATSKMGLYNEQFF.